This passage covers 23 T cell receptor beta chains from one sample sequenced in a study of blood T cell repertoires in COVID-19. Clones were sequenced by immunoSEQ multiplex PCR, and TCRdb holds only the in-frame ones, with some missing. The sample records approximately 200,000 clones, about 90% being singletons. The sequencing input was peripheral blood. These receptors originate from a man in his forties or fifties with active or convalescent COVID-19.

This sequence joins TRBV27 and TRBJ1-5; possible D gene TRBD1, 5 bases. Germline loops: CDR1 MNHEY, CDR2 SMNVEV (reference sequence). This CDR3 comprises 13 residues. V was clipped by 3 bases and J by 6 bases, with 9 bases between them. DNA of the CDR3: TGTGCCAGCAGTTTCGGGACTTCTCAGCCCCAGCATTTT. Protein product: CASSFGTSQPQHF.

The V and J genes are TRBV6-4 and TRBJ1-5; tentative D call: TRBD1 (5 bases). V dropped 4 bases and J dropped 10 bases, with 11 bases sitting between them. There are 12 residues in the CDR3. CDR1 is MRHNA and CDR2 is SNTAGT in the germline V gene. The CDR3 reads CASSAGGGPQHF. As DNA, the CDR3 is TGTGCCAGCAGTGCCGGGGGTGGCCCCCAGCATTTT.

The V call is TRBV7-3, the J call TRBJ2-2; 8 bases agree with TRBD1. The CDR3 length is 15 residues. V lost 5 bases, J lost 4 bases, and 6 bases stayed unmatched. The germline gives CDR1 SGHTA, CDR2 FQGTGA. The CDR3 DNA follows: TGTGCCAGCAGCCCAGGGGGCTCGGGCACCGGGGAGCTGTTTTTT. It specifies CASSPGGSGTGELFF. Full variable domain (remainder filled in from reference TRBV7-3 and TRBJ2-2): GAGVSQTPSNKVTEKGKYVELRCDPISGHTALYWYRQSLGQGPEFLIYFQGTGAADDSGLPNDRFFAVRPEGSVSTLKIQRTERGDSAVYLCASSPGGSGTGELFFGEGSRLTVL.

The chain has TRBV19 and TRBJ1-5; no clear D gene. The CDR3 loop spans 14 amino acids. V was shortened by 5 bases and J by 4 bases, with 12 bases between the two germline ends. Germline assignment: CDR1 LNHDA and CDR2 SQIVND (reference sequence). The CDR3: CASSDRVLNQPQHF. The CDR3, as DNA: TGTGCCAGTAGTGACCGGGTCTTAAATCAGCCCCAGCATTTT.

The rearrangement joins TRBV5-4 to TRBJ2-3, with D tentatively TRBD2 (6 bases). V lost 4 bases to trimming and J lost 0 bases, with 15 bases between them. The CDR3 length is 16 residues. Germline-derived CDR1 and CDR2 are SGHNT and YYREEE (reference sequence). CDR3 bases: TGTGCCAGCAGCAACGGAGGGCGGCTCAGCACAGATACGCAGTATTTT. This sequence encodes CASSNGGRLSTDTQYF.

The chain has TRBV7-3 and TRBJ1-1; 10 nucleotides line up with TRBD1. Germline loops: CDR1 SGHTA, CDR2 FQGTGA. V trimming: 5 bases; J trimming: 10 bases; junction bases outside the gene matches: 7. The CDR3 spans 13 residues. The CDR3 spells CASSLNRDRGAFF. CDR3 sequence (DNA): TGTGCCAGCAGCCTCAACCGGGACAGGGGAGCTTTCTTT.

The rearrangement uses TRBV5-1 and TRBJ1-2; 7 bases align to TRBD1. In germline, CDR1 is SGHRS, CDR2 YFSETQ. CDR3 length: 15 amino acids. Germline trimming cut 0 bases from V and 5 bases from J; bases unmatched to any gene: 7. Written as DNA, the CDR3 is TGCGCCAGCAGCTTGGAGGCCTCAGGGGGGTATGGCTACACCTTC. It is translated as CASSLEASGGYGYTF.

J is TRBJ1-3 and V is TRBV7-8; 7 positions agree with TRBD1. Germline loops: CDR1 SGHVS, CDR2 FQNEAQ. This CDR3 region has 16 residues. Trimming cost V 5 bases and J 0 bases; bases outside gene matches: 7. The CDR3 bases are TGTGCCAGCAGCACACCTACAGGGGACTCTGGAAACACCATATATTTT. Its protein product is CASSTPTGDSGNTIYF.

V gene TRBV28 combines with J gene TRBJ2-1, with 10 nucleotides matching TRBD2. V dropped 9 bases and J dropped 1; count of bases not matched to a gene: 27. The CDR3 has 22 amino acids. Per germline, CDR1 MDHEN and CDR2 SYDVKM. CDR3 region: CASRFTGRVSGRARKSYNEQFF. CDR3 bases: TGTGCCAGTCGCTTCACAGGGCGAGTGAGCGGGAGGGCCAGGAAGTCCTACAATGAGCAGTTCTTC. The variable domain in full, with the rest retrieved from reference TRBV28 and TRBJ2-1, is DVKVTQSSRYLVKRTGEKVFLECVQDMDHENMFWYRQDPGLGLRLIYFSYDVKMKEKGDIPEGYSVSREKKERFSLILESASTNQTSMYLCASRFTGRVSGRARKSYNEQFFGPGTRLTVL.

This sequence joins TRBV7-9 and TRBJ2-3; D is perhaps TRBD2 (6 bases). There are 17 residues in the CDR3. V shed 5 bases and J shed 4 bases, with 22 bases lying between them. CDR1 is SEHNR and CDR2 is FQNEAQ in the germline V gene (reference sequence). The CDR3 DNA follows: TGTGCCAGCAGCCCAAAGGGAGGTGGGAGTTCGTCAGATACGCAGTATTTT. Its protein is CASSPKGGGSSSDTQYF.

This chain joins TRBV20-1 and TRBJ1-3, with D perhaps matching TRBD1 (6 bases). V lost 7 bases to trimming and J lost 0 bases, with 16 bases between them. This CDR3 contains 15 residues. Per the germline V gene, CDR1 is DFQATT and CDR2 is SNEGSKA (reference sequence). The CDR3 nucleotides are TGCAGTGTTAGTCGACAGGCCAACTCTGGAAACACCATATATTTT. Translation gives CSVSRQANSGNTIYF.

This clone was detected only once. The chain recombines TRBV9 with TRBJ2-7; 7 nucleotides line up with TRBD1. V was pared by 1 base and J by 3 bases, with 1 base of the junction left unmatched. This CDR3 contains 13 residues. Germline V gene sequence: CDR1 SGDLS, CDR2 YYNGEE. The CDR3 sequence: CASSVNRGYEQYF. The CDR3 DNA sequence: TGTGCCAGCAGCGTAAACAGGGGCTACGAGCAGTACTTC.

The V and J genes are TRBV28 and TRBJ2-7, with D tentatively TRBD2 (6 bases). In germline, CDR1 is MDHEN, CDR2 SYDVKM. Trimming took off 5 bases at V and 7 bases at J, with 12 bases between the two ends. The CDR3 is made up of 12 amino acids. The CDR3 reads CASSLAPLEQYF. The CDR3 nucleotides read TGTGCCAGCAGTCTAGCGCCGCTGGAGCAGTACTTC.

This chain joins TRBV29-1 and TRBJ1-1, with D possibly being TRBD1 (5 bases). The CDR3 extends over 14 amino acids. Trimming removed 6 bases at V and 3 bases at J, with 17 bases between. Germline values: CDR1 SQVTM, CDR2 ANQGSEA. The CDR3 here is CSVRREGSYTEAFF. The CDR3 region has the DNA TGCAGCGTACGCAGGGAAGGAAGCTACACTGAAGCTTTCTTT.

The chain couples TRBV30 to TRBJ1-1, with D hard to call. The CDR3 extends over 12 amino acids. V was shortened by 0 bases and J by 6 bases, with 8 bases between the two germline ends. Looked up from germline, CDR1 is GTSNPN and CDR2 is SVGIG (reference sequence). The CDR3 sequence is CAWSVLGAEAFF. In nucleotides, the CDR3 is TGTGCCTGGAGTGTACTCGGGGCTGAAGCTTTCTTT.

This sequence joins TRBV27 and TRBJ1-2; 7 nucleotides match TRBD1. This CDR3 has 14 residues. The V gene's germline CDR1 is MNHEY and CDR2 SMNVEV (reference sequence). V gave up 5 bases and J gave up 7 bases; unmatched junction bases: 10. The CDR3 spells CASSADRAIGGYTF. DNA of the CDR3: TGTGCCAGCAGTGCAGACAGGGCCATCGGTGGCTACACCTTC.

The rearrangement uses TRBV28 and TRBJ2-7; TRBD2 matches 7 bases. J was trimmed by 7 bases and V by 11 bases; bases with no gene match: 11. The CDR3 spans 12 residues. Germline V gives CDR1 MDHEN, CDR2 SYDVKM. The CDR3 DNA sequence: TGTGCCGCGGGGGACCCCAATCAGGAGCAGTACTTC. Translation: CAAGDPNQEQYF.

The chain is built from TRBV2 and TRBJ2-5, with 7 bases identical to TRBD2. The V gene end was trimmed by 7 bases and the J gene end by 5 bases; junction bases not matched to a gene: 7. There are 13 residues in the CDR3. Looked up from germline, CDR1 is SNHLY and CDR2 is FYNNEI. This CDR3 reads CASTGGVGETQYF. DNA for the CDR3: TGTGCCAGCACTGGGGGGGTCGGGGAGACCCAGTACTTC.

This sequence joins TRBV30 and TRBJ2-5; 8 bases align to TRBD2. V was pared by 4 bases and J by 2 bases, with 12 bases of the junction left unmatched. This CDR3 comprises 16 residues. The V gene's germline CDR1 is GTSNPN and CDR2 SVGIG (reference sequence). The CDR3 coding sequence is TGTGCCTGGATATTGCAGCGGACTAGCCAACAAGAGACCCAGTACTTC. This codes for CAWILQRTSQQETQYF.

The rearrangement uses TRBV4-1 and TRBJ2-5; TRBD1 matches 8 bases. With V trimmed by 1 base and J by 5 bases, 6 bases remained unmatched. Germline V CDR1 and CDR2: MGHRA, YSYEKL. The CDR3 is made up of 15 amino acids. CDR3 protein: CASSQGQGALETQYF. The CDR3 DNA reads TGCGCCAGCAGCCAAGGTCAGGGGGCGTTGGAGACCCAGTACTTC.

The table lists this clone with many counts. The V call is TRBV28, the J call TRBJ1-5; 7 bases are a match to TRBD1. The CDR3 spans 14 residues. Germline CDR1 MDHEN, CDR2 SYDVKM. V dropped 8 bases and J dropped 2; count of bases not matched to a gene: 6. The CDR3 protein is CASAQGDGNQPQHF. The CDR3 DNA is TGTGCCAGCGCTCAGGGGGACGGCAATCAGCCCCAGCATTTT.

The chain joins TRBV5-1 to TRBJ2-2; 10 bases align to TRBD2. Germline assignment: CDR1 SGHRS and CDR2 YFSETQ. CDR3 length equals 17 residues. V shed 3 bases, J shed 6 bases, and the junction held 11 bases outside the gene matches. The CDR3 DNA reads TGCGCCAGCAGCTCTTCCCCCGGGACTAGCGTGGCCGGGGAGCTGTTTTTT. Translation gives CASSSSPGTSVAGELFF.

The sample holds one count of this clone. CDR3 sequence: CASISDSVRTEAFF. DNA for the CDR3: TGTGCCAGTATTTCGGACAGTGTAAGGACTGAAGCTTTCTTT. The chain recombines TRBV19 with TRBJ1-1, with TRBD1 as a possible D gene (6 bases). Deletions cut 7 bases from V and 5 bases from J, with 17 bases between. The CDR3 contains 14 residues. CDR1 is LNHDA, CDR2 SQIVND, per germline (reference sequence).